Listed below are T cell receptor beta chains from one sample, sequenced in a study of T cells after somatic rescue of genetic block. Here immunoSEQ multiplex PCR was the method, and the copy in TCRdb shows in-frame clones only, minus some. The data hold about 120,000 clones, with around nine tenths observed a single time. The sequencing input was peripheral blood mononuclear cells (PBMCs). The source of these receptors is a woman aged 18-29 years. Both conserved end residues are part of each CDR3. A D gene is named only where the DNA matches it firmly. Clone size is not always given. Where it is, it says once, few, many or a class for expanded clones.

>TRBD1|TRBJ1-2|TRBV7-8|few
TGTGCCAGCAGCTTAGCTCCCCTCGGGACAGGCCGATATGGCTACACCTTC
CASSLAPLGTGRYGYTF
>NA|TRBJ2-5|TRBV20-1|NA
TGCAGTGCTAGAGACCAAGAGACCCAGTACTTC
CSARDQETQYF
>NA|TRBJ1-1|TRBV19|NA
TGTGCCAGTAGTATTATCCAGAACACTGAAGCTTTCTTT
CASSIIQNTEAFF
>NA|TRBJ2-5|TRBV5-6|NA
TGTGCCAGCAGTACAATTGGCCGGGGACAAGAGACCCAGTACTTC
CASSTIGRGQETQYF
>TRBD1|TRBJ1-2|TRBV4-1|NA
TGCGCCAGCAGTTACCGGGACAGCAACTATGGCTACACCTTC
CASSYRDSNYGYTF
>NA|TRBJ1-4|TRBV5-4|NA
TGTGCCAGCAGCGCGGGAGGGGGAATGAGAAAACTGTTTTTT
CASSAGGGMRKLFF
>NA|TRBJ2-2|TRBV2|NA
TGTGCCAGCAGTTACACCCCGGGCACCGGGGAGCTGTTTTTT
CASSYTPGTGELFF
>NA|TRBJ1-6|TRBV6-1|NA
TGTGCCAGCAGTCAAACAGGGACACCCCTCCACTTT
CASSQTGTPLHF
>TRBD2|TRBJ2-7|TRBV28|once
TGTGCCAGCAGTAGTAGCGAGGGAGGGGCCTACGAGCAGTACTTC
CASSSSEGGAYEQYF
>NA|TRBJ2-7|TRBV7-8|once
TGTGCCAGCAGCTTAATCAGGGACGAGCAGTACTTC
CASSLIRDEQYF
>NA|TRBJ1-6|TRBV7-2|NA
TGTGCCAGCAGCCTAGCCCGGGGGGTTTCACCCCTCCACTTT
CASSLARGVSPLHF
>NA|TRBJ2-7|TRBV27|NA
TGTGCCAGCAGTAAGGGACTGAGCCGCGGGCACGAGCAGTACTTC
CASSKGLSRGHEQYF
>NA|TRBJ1-2|TRBV9|NA
TGTGCCAGCGATGGCTACACCTTC
CASDGYTF
>NA|TRBJ1-1|TRBV18|once
TGTGCCAGCTCACTTGGGTCGGACACTGAAGCTTTCTTT
CASSLGSDTEAFF
>NA|TRBJ1-1|TRBV5-5|NA
TGTGCCAGCAGCTTGGCCCCCGTTGAGAGAACTTTCTTT
CASSLAPVERTFF
>NA|TRBJ2-3|TRBV19|NA
TGTGCCAGCACCAACTCCCCGGGGGCCCGCGATACGCAGTATTTT
CASTNSPGARDTQYF
>NA|TRBJ2-7|TRBV5-1|NA
TGCGCCAGCAGCCCAGGGACTGCCTCTTACTTTGCCGAGCAGTACTTC
CASSPGTASYFAEQYF
>TRBD2|TRBJ2-7|TRBV5-6|NA
TGTGCCAGCAGCATTAGCGGGGGTATCTACGAGCAGTACTTC
CASSISGGIYEQYF
>TRBD1|TRBJ1-3|TRBV7-6|NA
TGTGCCAGCAGCCCAAGGGGGGACAGGGGGCCCTGGGCCATATATTTT
CASSPRGDRGPWAIYF
>NA|TRBJ2-2|TRBV5-1|NA
TGCGCCAGCAGCTTGGGCGCAGGCCCGAGCACCGGGGAGCTGTTTTTT
CASSLGAGPSTGELFF
>TRBD2|TRBJ2-7|TRBV11-3|NA
TGTGCCAGCAGCGCGGGGGACGGCTACGAGCAGTACTTC
CASSAGDGYEQYF
>TRBD1|TRBJ1-3|TRBV10-3|NA
TGTGCCACCCTTGACAGGGGAGGAAACACCATATATTTT
CATLDRGGNTIYF
>TRBD2|TRBJ2-5|TRBV29-1|NA
TGCAGCGTTGGAAGGGAGGGGGAGACCCAGTACTTC
CSVGREGETQYF
>NA|TRBJ2-1|TRBV7-2|NA
TGTGCCAGCAGCTTAGAAGGGCTACTGGAGCAGTTCTTC
CASSLEGLLEQFF
>TRBD1|TRBJ2-7|TRBV7-3|NA
TGTGCCAGCAGCTTAAGCGGACAGGGGGGAACCTACGAGCAGTACTTC
CASSLSGQGGTYEQYF
>TRBD2|TRBJ2-1|TRBV2|NA
TGTGCCAGCAGAGGGAAGACTAGCGGGGCAAATGAGCAGTTCTTC
CASRGKTSGANEQFF
>NA|TRBJ1-1|TRBV28|NA
TGTGCCAGCAGTTTCAGAGCGGGAACTGAAGCTTTCTTT
CASSFRAGTEAFF
>TRBD1|TRBJ1-2|TRBV6-5|NA
TGTGCCAGCACCCCAGGGGGGATCGGCTACACCTTC
CASTPGGIGYTF
>NA|TRBJ2-5|TRBV19|NA
TGTGCCAGTAGTCGATCCCTCGGGGGTTTCCAAGAGACCCAGTACTTC
CASSRSLGGFQETQYF
>NA|TRBJ2-1|TRBV4-2|NA
TGTGCCAGCAGCCAAGGACCCTTTGATGAGCAGTTCTTC
CASSQGPFDEQFF
>TRBD2|TRBJ2-5|TRBV5-4|NA
TGTGCCAGCAGCGTTGGTAGCGGGTCCGGTTTGGGGACCCAGTACTTC
CASSVGSGSGLGTQYF
>NA|TRBJ1-3|TRBV9|NA
TGTGCCAGCAGCCCCGGAGGACACACCATATATTTT
CASSPGGHTIYF
>NA|TRBJ1-1|TRBV6-1|NA
TGTGCCAGCAGTGAAGCGCTTCGAATTAGGCCGGCTTTCTTT
CASSEALRIRPAFF
>NA|TRBJ2-2|TRBV15|NA
TGTGCCACCAGCGGCTCCACCGACACCGGGGAGCTGTTTTTT
CATSGSTDTGELFF
>NA|TRBJ2-5|TRBV6-1|NA
TGTGCCAGCTTGGAGGGGTCAAAGACCCAGTACTTC
CASLEGSKTQYF
>NA|TRBJ2-7|TRBV6-6|once
TGTGCCAGCAGTTTCTACAGGGACTCCTACGAGCAGTACTTC
CASSFYRDSYEQYF
>TRBD1|TRBJ2-7|TRBV6-1|NA
TGTGCCATCTCAAGGGGACAGAACTCCTACGAGCAGTACTTC
CAISRGQNSYEQYF
>NA|TRBJ2-7|TRBV19|NA
TGTGCCAGTAGTATAGAAAGCGGAGACTCCTACGAGCAGTACTTC
CASSIESGDSYEQYF
>NA|TRBJ2-5|TRBV5-1|NA
TGCGCCAGCAGCTTGGTAGGGGAAGAGACCCAGTACTTC
CASSLVGEETQYF
>NA|TRBJ1-3|TRBV19|NA
TGTGCCAGTGGATCCTTAGAGAAACGATTGGACACCATATATTTT
CASGSLEKRLDTIYF
>TRBD1|TRBJ2-5|TRBV6-5|NA
TGTGCCAGCAGTCCCAGGGGGCGCGTAGAGACCCAGTACTTC
CASSPRGRVETQYF
>TRBD1|TRBJ1-2|TRBV19|NA
TGTGCCAGTAGCTCGACAGGGGAGAGCTATGGCTACACCTTC
CASSSTGESYGYTF
>NA|TRBJ2-5|TRBV19|NA
TGTGCCAGTAGTATAGGGCAGGGGAGAGAGACCCAGTACTTC
CASSIGQGRETQYF
>NA|TRBJ2-5|TRBV18|NA
TGTGCCAGCTCACCCCTGGAGGGGGAACAAGAGACCCAGTACTTC
CASSPLEGEQETQYF
>TRBD1|TRBJ2-5|TRBV30|NA
TGTGCCTGGGGACAGGGGACCGAGACCCAGTACTTC
CAWGQGTETQYF
>TRBD2|TRBJ2-7|TRBV5-1|NA
TGCGCCAGCAGCTTGTATGTATCGGGGGGCTACGAGCAGTACTTC
CASSLYVSGGYEQYF
>NA|TRBJ2-7|TRBV7-2|NA
TGTGCCAGCAGCCCCCGAGGTAGCTATAGCTCCTACGAGCAGTACTTC
CASSPRGSYSSYEQYF
>NA|TRBJ1-1|TRBV11-2|NA
TGTGCCAGCAGCTTCCCCAACGCCTACAGGGCCGAAAACACTGAAGCTTTCTTT
CASSFPNAYRAENTEAFF
>TRBD1|TRBJ2-1|TRBV9|NA
TGTGCCAGCAGCGCCCGGGACAGCTCCTACAATGAGCAGTTCTTC
CASSARDSSYNEQFF
>NA|TRBJ2-2|TRBV5-4|NA
TGTGCCAGCAGCTTGACAGAGGCCGGGGAGCTGTTTTTT
CASSLTEAGELFF
>NA|TRBJ1-1|TRBV27|NA
TGTGCCAGCAGTTTCCAGGGGCAGGGGACTGAAGCTTTCTTT
CASSFQGQGTEAFF
>NA|TRBJ1-1|TRBV5-6|NA
TGTGCCAGCAGCTTGGGGGGGAACACTGAAGCTTTCTTT
CASSLGGNTEAFF
>NA|TRBJ2-2|TRBV30|NA
TGTGCCTGGAGTGTGCGGGTGAACACCGGGGAGCTGTTTTTT
CAWSVRVNTGELFF
>NA|TRBJ2-3|TRBV5-4|NA
TGTGCCAGCAGCTACCTGGGGAGCACAGATACGCAGTATTTT
CASSYLGSTDTQYF
>TRBD1|TRBJ2-1|TRBV5-1|NA
TGCGCCAGCAGCTTGGCCGGGACAGGTTACAATGAGCAGTTCTTC
CASSLAGTGYNEQFF
>NA|TRBJ2-7|TRBV27|NA
TGTGCCAGCAGTTATTCGGACGGATCCTACGAGCAGTACTTC
CASSYSDGSYEQYF
>TRBD1|TRBJ1-1|TRBV16|NA
TGTGCCAGCAGCTTACCCGGGACAGGGAACACTGAAGCTTTCTTT
CASSLPGTGNTEAFF